The next 16 T cell receptor beta chains were all read from a single sample in a study of T cell repertoires in cytomegalovirus infection. TCRdb reanalysed the reads using MiXCR and keeps one entry per CDR3 protein. Of 510,000 or so distinct CDR3 sequences in the sample, about 25% were seen once. The sample consisted of PBMCs. The receptor source for this set is a human donor in good health (CMV status not recorded). Some clones in this sample may be carry-over from other donors' samples.

This clonotype was counted once. The genes are TRBV20-1 and TRBJ2-1, with a tentative D call TRBD2 (6 bases). The CDR3 spans 11 residues. V lost 3 bases and J 8 bases, leaving 8 bases between the germline ends. CDR1 DFQATT and CDR2 SNEGSKA come from the germline V gene (reference sequence). The DNA of the CDR3 is TGCAGTGCTAGCTGGGGGGATGAGCAGTTCTTC. It yields the protein CSASWGDEQFF.

The chain combines TRBV5-4 with TRBJ2-1; 9 nucleotides align to TRBD2. With V trimmed by 0 bases and J by 6 bases, 16 bases remained unmatched. This CDR3 contains 19 residues. Germline CDR1 SGHNT, CDR2 YYREEE (reference sequence). CDR3 sequence (DNA): TGTGCCAGCAGCTTGGGGATGGCGGGAGGGCTCCGGGGGTTCAATGAGCAGTTCTTC. This gives the protein CASSLGMAGGLRGFNEQFF.

This clonotype was seen repeatedly, ten times or more. The DNA for the CDR3 is TGTGCCAGCAGCCCGAGTCTAGCGGGTACCACAGATACGCAGTATTTT. Its translation: CASSPSLAGTTDTQYF. The chain uses TRBV11-1 and TRBJ2-3; 8 nucleotides match TRBD2. The length of the CDR3 is 16 residues. Losses at the gene ends were 5 bases for V and 2 bases for J; bases not matched to a gene: 9. Germline loops: CDR1 SGHAT, CDR2 FQDESV (reference sequence). The complete variable domain, with remaining parts taken from reference TRBV11-1 and TRBJ2-3, reads EAEVAQSPRYKITEKSQAVAFWCDPISGHATLYWYRQILGQGPELLVQFQDESVVDDSQLPKDRFSAERLKGVDSTLKIQPAELGDSAMYLCASSPSLAGTTDTQYFGPGTRLTVL.

This clonotype has a handful of counts. This chain connects TRBV19 to TRBJ1-2; 8 bases agree with TRBD1. CDR1 is LNHDA, CDR2 SQIVND, per germline (reference sequence). V lost 6 bases to trimming and J lost 2 bases; unmatched junction nucleotides: 5. The CDR3 totals 14 residues. The CDR3 here is CASRAGTGNYGYTF. The CDR3 DNA reads as TGTGCCAGTAGAGCTGGGACAGGCAACTATGGCTACACCTTC. Full variable domain (rest looked up from reference TRBV19 and TRBJ1-2): DGGITQSPKYLFRKEGQNVTLSCEQNLNHDAMYWYRQDPGQGLRLIYYSQIVNDFQKGDIAEGYSVSREKKESFPLTVTSAQKNPTAFYLCASRAGTGNYGYTFGSGTRLTVV.

This clonotype was counted between two and nine times. The chain has TRBV9 and TRBJ1-3; no clear D. There are 16 residues in the CDR3. V was trimmed by 1 base and J by 1 base, leaving 12 bases between them. Germline V lookup: CDR1 SGDLS, CDR2 YYNGEE. The CDR3 sequence: CASSVMGPGSGNTIYF. The DNA for the CDR3 is TGTGCCAGCAGCGTAATGGGCCCTGGGTCTGGAAACACCATATATTTT.

Points on this clonotype: One end of the junction fails to match germline, which may point to a read error. The chain links TRBV3-1 to TRBJ1-5; D remains unclear. Germline V gene lookup returns CDR1 LGHDT and CDR2 YNNKEL (reference sequence). CDR3 length: 14 residues. CDR3 region: CAGSQVGFFQPQHF. CDR3 in DNA: TGTGCCGGCAGCCAAGTGGGTTTTTTTCAGCCCCAGCATTTT.

This clonotype was seen a few times. The genes are TRBV12-3 or TRBV12-4 and TRBJ2-2; D not certain. CDR3 length: 14 residues. V was clipped by 6 bases and J by 1 base, with 9 bases between them. CDR3 amino acids: CASRSDQNTGELFF. The CDR3 DNA reads TGTGCCAGCAGATCGGACCAGAACACCGGGGAGCTGTTTTTT.

The chain links TRBV12-5 to TRBJ1-5; D call uncertain. V lost 0 bases and J lost 0, with 6 bases in between. The CDR3 has 15 residues. Germline lookup yields CDR1 LGHNT and CDR2 FRNRAP. Here the CDR3 reads CASGLVSVSNQPQHF. The CDR3 nucleotides read TGTGCTAGTGGTTTGGTGAGTGTTAGCAATCAGCCCCAGCATTTT.

This clonotype appeared a few times. The gene calls are TRBV5-1 and TRBJ2-7, with D perhaps TRBD2 (6 bases). CDR1 is SGHRS, CDR2 YFSETQ, per germline. The V and J ends lost 0 bases and 1 base respectively, with 17 bases between them. The CDR3 runs 17 residues. The CDR3 region has the DNA TGCGCCAGCAGCTTGGGGGGCTTCCTTGGAGGGTCCTACGAGCAGTACTTC. Residues: CASSLGGFLGGSYEQYF.

This clonotype appeared many times. The genes are TRBV7-6 and TRBJ2-5; 8 bases map to TRBD2. Trimming at V came to 3 bases and at J to 3 bases, leaving 3 bases not matched to a gene. Looked up from germline, CDR1 is SGHVS and CDR2 is FNYEAQ. The CDR3 extends over 14 amino acids. The CDR3 sequence: CASSLGLVKETQYF. The CDR3 bases are TGTGCCAGCAGCTTGGGACTAGTAAAAGAGACCCAGTACTTC.

There are many counts of this clonotype. The V call is TRBV7-2, the J call TRBJ2-2; D not resolved. The CDR3 has 14 residues. Germline V CDR1 and CDR2: SGHTA, FQGNSA. The ends were cut back, 6 bases at V and 0 bases at J, with 8 bases in the middle. The CDR3 nucleotides read TGTGCCAGCAGACCTAATTCGAACACCGGGGAGCTGTTTTTT. Translated: CASRPNSNTGELFF.

The table lists this clonotype with a few counts. CDR3 residues: CASSELPGGYEQYV. CDR3 DNA: TGTGCCAGCAGTGAATTACCTGGGGGTTACGAGCAGTACGTC. V and J are TRBV6-1 and TRBJ2-7; possibly TRBD1 or TRBD2 for D (5 bases each). V was cut by 2 bases and J by 4 bases, with 12 bases left in between. Germline V gives CDR1 MNHNS, CDR2 SASEGT. The CDR3 consists of 14 residues.

This clonotype was detected many times. This rearrangement joins TRBV7-2 to TRBJ2-7, with 14 bases fitting TRBD2. The germline CDR1 and CDR2 sequences are SGHTA and FQGNSA. CDR3 size: 17 residues. Trimming cost V 5 bases and J 2 bases; bases outside gene matches: 8. For the CDR3, the DNA is TGTGCCAGCAGCACCTTCCCGACTAGCGGGAGGGCCTACGAGCAGTACTTC. It yields the protein CASSTFPTSGRAYEQYF.

This sequence joins TRBV12-3 or TRBV12-4 and TRBJ1-2; tentative D call: TRBD1 (6 bases). V was clipped by 3 bases and J by 7 bases, with 9 bases between them. This CDR3 is 12 amino acids long. The CDR3 nucleotides are TGTGCCAGCAGTTTTAGAGGGGGTGGCTACACCTTC. Translating gives CASSFRGGGYTF.

The genes are TRBV6-6 and TRBJ2-3; possible D gene TRBD1, 5 bases. CDR1 and CDR2 (germline): MNHNY, SVGAGI (reference sequence). CDR3 length: 14 residues. Trimming pared 9 bases from V and 4 bases from J, leaving 17 bases between. Written as DNA, the CDR3 is TGTGCCAGTAGATTGGCCAGGGCCCCAGATACGCAGTATTTT. Its translation is CASRLARAPDTQYF.

This clonotype has at least ten counts. The rearrangement uses TRBV7-2 and TRBJ2-5; the D is unclear. CDR3 size: 14 residues. The V gene's germline CDR1 is SGHTA and CDR2 FQGNSA. V gave up 0 bases and J gave up 1 base, with 6 bases separating them. CDR3 residues: CASSLAGSQETQYF. In DNA, the CDR3 is TGTGCCAGCAGCTTAGCTGGCAGCCAAGAGACCCAGTACTTC.